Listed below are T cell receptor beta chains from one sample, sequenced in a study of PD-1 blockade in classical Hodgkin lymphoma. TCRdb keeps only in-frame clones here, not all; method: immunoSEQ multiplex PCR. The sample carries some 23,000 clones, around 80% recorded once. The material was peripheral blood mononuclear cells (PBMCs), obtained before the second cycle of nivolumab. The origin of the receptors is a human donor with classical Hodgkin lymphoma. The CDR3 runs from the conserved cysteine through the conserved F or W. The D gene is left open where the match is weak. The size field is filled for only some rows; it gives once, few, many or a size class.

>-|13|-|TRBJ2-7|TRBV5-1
CASSLWTTYEQYF
TGCGCCAGCAGCCTATGGACAACCTACGAGCAGTACTTC
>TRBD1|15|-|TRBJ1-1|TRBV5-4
CASSRGQGGDTEAFF
TGTGCCAGCAGCCGAGGACAGGGTGGTGACACTGAAGCTTTCTTT
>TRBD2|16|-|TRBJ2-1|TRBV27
CASSFLAGAGRYEQFF
TGTGCCAGCAGTTTCCTAGCGGGAGCAGGACGCTATGAGCAGTTCTTC
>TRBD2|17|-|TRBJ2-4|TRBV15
CATSRDLSGGAKNIQYF
TGTGCCACCAGCAGAGACCTTAGCGGGGGGGCCAAAAACATTCAGTACTTC
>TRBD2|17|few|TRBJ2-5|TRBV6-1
CASSAGTSGGALETQYF
TGTGCCAGCAGTGCGGGGACTAGCGGGGGGGCACTGGAGACCCAGTACTTC
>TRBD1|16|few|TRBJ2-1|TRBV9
CASSVPTGWDYNEQFF
TGTGCCAGCAGCGTTCCGACAGGGTGGGACTACAATGAGCAGTTCTTC
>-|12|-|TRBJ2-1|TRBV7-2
CASTPWAGEQFF
TGTGCCAGCACGCCTTGGGCGGGGGAGCAGTTCTTC
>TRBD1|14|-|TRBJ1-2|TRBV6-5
CASSYGQGAYGYTF
TGTGCCAGCAGTTACGGACAGGGGGCCTATGGCTACACCTTC
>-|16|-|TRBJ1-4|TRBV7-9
CASSLALVGPDEKLFF
TGTGCCAGCAGCTTAGCCCTAGTTGGTCCTGATGAAAAACTGTTTTTT
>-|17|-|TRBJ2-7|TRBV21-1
CASSKRSRTSGSYEQYF
TGTGCCAGCAGCAAACGGTCGAGGACTAGCGGGAGTTACGAGCAGTACTTC
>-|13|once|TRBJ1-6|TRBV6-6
CASKSSYNSPLHF
TGTGCCAGCAAAAGCTCCTATAATTCACCCCTCCACTTT
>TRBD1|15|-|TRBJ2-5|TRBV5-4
CASSLGDRGRETQYF
TGTGCCAGCAGCTTGGGGGACAGGGGGCGGGAGACCCAGTACTTC
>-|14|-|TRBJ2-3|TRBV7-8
CAGSLALAVDTQYF
TGTGCCGGCAGCTTAGCCCTCGCTGTAGATACGCAGTATTTT
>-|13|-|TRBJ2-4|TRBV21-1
CASSKAVGSGPDF
TGTGCCAGCAGCAAGGCGGTGGGATCAGGACCCGACTTC
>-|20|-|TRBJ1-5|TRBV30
CAWSVQIQGPSGMRNQPQHF
TGTGCCTGGAGTGTACAAATACAGGGTCCTAGCGGTATGAGGAATCAGCCCCAGCATTTT
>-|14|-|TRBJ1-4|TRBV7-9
CASSFGTGNEKLFF
TGTGCCAGCAGCTTTGGGACGGGGAATGAAAAACTGTTTTTT